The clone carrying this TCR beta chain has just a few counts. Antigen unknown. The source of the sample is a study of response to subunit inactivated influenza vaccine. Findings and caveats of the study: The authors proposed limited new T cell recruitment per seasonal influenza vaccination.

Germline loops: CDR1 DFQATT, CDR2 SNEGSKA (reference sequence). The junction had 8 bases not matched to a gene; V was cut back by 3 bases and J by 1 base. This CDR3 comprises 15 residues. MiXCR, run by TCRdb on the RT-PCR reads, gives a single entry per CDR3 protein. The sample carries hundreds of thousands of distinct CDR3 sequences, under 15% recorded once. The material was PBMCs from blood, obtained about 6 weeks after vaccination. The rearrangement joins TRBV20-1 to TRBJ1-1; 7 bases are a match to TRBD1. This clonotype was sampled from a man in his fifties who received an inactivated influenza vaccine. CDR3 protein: CSAREARGENTEAFF. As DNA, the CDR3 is TGCAGTGCTAGGGAAGCCAGGGGGGAGAACACTGAAGCTTTCTTT.